The 7 T cell receptor beta chains reported below all come from one sample, sequenced in a study of shared clonotypes between healthy human individuals. Positively selected for CCR7, the CD45RO-negative cells used as naive CD8 cells excluded terminally differentiated effector memory CD45RA+ cells. Produced via immunoSEQ multiplex PCR; TCRdb's table is partial and in-frame only. The sample consists of around 1.9 million clones, about 93% of them appearing once. Sequenced sample: naive CD8+ T cells from PBMCs. These receptors originate from a man between 18 and 29 years old in good health. Some clones in this sample may be carry-over from other donors' samples.

V is TRBV4-1 and J is TRBJ2-1; D might be TRBD1 or TRBD2, each matching 5 bases. CDR1 is MGHRA, CDR2 YSYEKL, per germline. The V end was cut by 8 bases, the J end by 1 base, with 18 bases between. The CDR3 has 16 amino acids. The CDR3 loop is CASGGAVLGSYNEQFF. The CDR3 DNA is TGCGCCAGCGGGGGAGCGGTGCTGGGGTCCTACAATGAGCAGTTCTTC.

V is TRBV5-6 and J is TRBJ2-2; 7 nucleotides align to TRBD2. V gave up 3 bases and J gave up 6 bases; unmatched junction bases: 2. The CDR3 length is 13 residues. In germline, CDR1 is SGHDT, CDR2 YYEEEE. The CDR3 loop is CASSSSGAGELFF. The CDR3 bases are TGTGCCAGCAGCTCAAGCGGGGCCGGGGAGCTGTTTTTT.

The chain carries TRBV10-3 and TRBJ2-7, with 9 bases matching TRBD2. Germline CDR1 ENHRY, CDR2 SYGVKD. The CDR3 is 14 amino acids. Trimming removed 3 bases from V and 2 bases from J; junction bases left unmatched: 2. The CDR3 nucleotides are TGTGCCATCAGTGACCCTAGCGGGACCTACGAGCAGTACTTC. Translating it yields CAISDPSGTYEQYF.

This sequence joins TRBV29-1 and TRBJ2-3, with 7 bases matching TRBD2. The germline CDR1 and CDR2 sequences are SQVTM and ANQGSEA. CDR3 length: 11 amino acids. The CDR3 protein is CGGVYTDTQYF. In DNA form, the CDR3 reads TGCGGGGGGGTATACACAGATACGCAGTATTTT.

This sequence joins TRBV27 and TRBJ1-5; tentatively, D is TRBD1 (5 bases). V was pared by 0 bases and J by 6 bases, with 15 bases between. The CDR3 loop spans 16 amino acids. CDR1 and CDR2 (germline): MNHEY, SMNVEV (reference sequence). The CDR3 DNA sequence: TGTGCCAGCAGTTTATCGGTAGGGGAGGTCGTTCAGCCCCAGCATTTT. Its translation: CASSLSVGEVVQPQHF.

This chain uses TRBV19 with TRBJ1-5, with D hard to call. Germline V gene sequence: CDR1 LNHDA, CDR2 SQIVND (reference sequence). The CDR3 runs to 14 residues. V was trimmed by 2 bases and J by 5 bases, leaving 10 bases between them. The CDR3 here is CASSIRGNYQPQHF. The CDR3 DNA sequence: TGTGCCAGTAGTATACGGGGTAACTATCAGCCCCAGCATTTT. Complete variable domain (other parts from reference TRBV19 and TRBJ1-5): DGGITQSPKYLFRKEGQNVTLSCEQNLNHDAMYWYRQDPGQGLRLIYYSQIVNDFQKGDIAEGYSVSREKKESFPLTVTSAQKNPTAFYLCASSIRGNYQPQHFGDGTRLSIL.

The chain employs TRBV28 and TRBJ1-2; D ambiguous. Deletions cut 7 bases from V and 5 bases from J, with 29 bases between. Germline lookup yields CDR1 MDHEN and CDR2 SYDVKM. The CDR3 has 18 amino acids. In DNA form, the CDR3 reads TGTGCCAGCATTCTAGTCAGGACTTCGGGCGGTATCGGGTATGGCTACACCTTC. It encodes CASILVRTSGGIGYGYTF.